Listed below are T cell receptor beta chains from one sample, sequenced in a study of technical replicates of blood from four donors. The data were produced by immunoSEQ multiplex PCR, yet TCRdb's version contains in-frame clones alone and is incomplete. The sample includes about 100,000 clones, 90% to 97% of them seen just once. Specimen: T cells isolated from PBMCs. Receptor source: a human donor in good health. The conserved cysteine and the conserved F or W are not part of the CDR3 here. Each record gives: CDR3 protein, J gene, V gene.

CDR3aa: ASGLEGGASQF; j_gene: TRBJ2-1; v_gene: TRBV12-5
CDR3aa: ASSFGQTYGYT; j_gene: TRBJ1-2; v_gene: TRBV5-6
CDR3aa: ASSEARGVRVGNSPLH; j_gene: TRBJ1-6; v_gene: TRBV6-1
CDR3aa: ASSLDPAAKNIQY; j_gene: TRBJ2-4; v_gene: TRBV7-9
CDR3aa: ASSVVRTEYNEQF; j_gene: TRBJ2-1; v_gene: TRBV11-2
CDR3aa: ASSSLGAAQGYNEQF; j_gene: TRBJ2-1; v_gene: TRBV9
CDR3aa: ASSSPGLGSPLH; j_gene: TRBJ1-6; v_gene: TRBV9
CDR3aa: ASSEIGVGEGMNTEAF; j_gene: TRBJ1-1; v_gene: TRBV25-1
CDR3aa: AWSVGQGKNIQY; j_gene: TRBJ2-4; v_gene: TRBV30
CDR3aa: AISAPGQGHYEQY; j_gene: TRBJ2-7; v_gene: TRBV10-3
CDR3aa: ASMGDGLRLH; j_gene: TRBJ1-6; v_gene: TRBV19
CDR3aa: ASSVSRLNEQF; j_gene: TRBJ2-1; v_gene: TRBV9
CDR3aa: ASSLGQVYEQY; j_gene: TRBJ2-7; v_gene: TRBV11-2
CDR3aa: SGTQGRTEAF; j_gene: TRBJ1-1; v_gene: TRBV29-1
CDR3aa: ASRSRGSTEAF; j_gene: TRBJ1-1; v_gene: TRBV6-5
CDR3aa: SVVPGQGGYGYT; j_gene: TRBJ1-2; v_gene: TRBV29-1
CDR3aa: ASSPNDLGGLNTEAF; j_gene: TRBJ1-1; v_gene: TRBV18
CDR3aa: ASSLPGTGLTNEKLF; j_gene: TRBJ1-4; v_gene: TRBV7-9
CDR3aa: ASSVGGSGAQETQY; j_gene: TRBJ2-5; v_gene: TRBV9
CDR3aa: ASSSGLDGETQY; j_gene: TRBJ2-5; v_gene: TRBV5-1
CDR3aa: ASSQGAGVTYEQY; j_gene: TRBJ2-7; v_gene: TRBV14
CDR3aa: AILTGGWDQPQH; j_gene: TRBJ1-5; v_gene: TRBV6-1